The T cell receptor beta chain described here comes from a study of T cells in Graves' hyperthyroidism and ophthalmopathy. The overall study: Before any treatment, at initial diagnosis, peripheral blood was collected.

Findings of the study overall: The model forecast ophthalmopathy, anticipating it by a median around 6.9 months before onset. Within blood appeared most thyroid clonotypes that had expanded above 0.001.

Template material for amplifying TCR beta CDR3 regions consisted of RNA transcripts. HTBI primers were used for first-round RT-PCR of the TCR CDR3. TCRdb independently ran MiXCR on the multiplex PCR reads; one entry per CDR3 protein. Of 700,000 or so distinct CDR3 sequences listed, around 17% are singletons. The ends were cut back, 2 bases at V and 5 bases at J, with 13 bases in the middle. CDR1 and CDR2 (germline): MNHEY, SMNVEV (reference sequence). This CDR3 contains 14 residues. On this clonotype itself: Its antigen remains unknown.

The TCR sequence derives from a man between 18 and 29 years old with Graves' hyperthyroidism. The chain couples TRBV27 to TRBJ2-7; no firm D call. Sequenced: blood. CDR3 DNA: TGTGCCAGCAGTTTAAAGGGTAACAGACACGAGCAGTACTTC. This translates into CASSLKGNRHEQYF.